The 15 T cell receptor beta chains listed next were all sequenced from one sample in a study of blood T cell repertoires in COVID-19. This table comes from immunoSEQ multiplex PCR, and its TCRdb copy is limited to in-frame clones, with some not included. The sample lists roughly 300,000 clones, 65% to 90% occurring once. Sequenced input: PBMCs or T cells enriched from blood (not recorded which). Receptor source: a woman between 40 and 55 years old with acute COVID-19.

This sequence joins TRBV6-5 and TRBJ2-2, with 9 bases that match TRBD1. The CDR3 runs to 15 residues. Germline CDR1 and CDR2: MNHEY and SVGAGI. With 6 bases clipped from V and 6 bases from J, the junction kept 8 bases outside the gene matches. The CDR3 nucleotides are TGTGCCAGCAGGCCGGGACAGGGACGCGCCGGGGAGCTGTTTTTT. Protein: CASRPGQGRAGELFF.

The rearrangement joins TRBV12-5 to TRBJ2-7; D is unresolved. Germline CDR1 reads LGHNT; CDR2 reads FRNRAP. This CDR3 is 13 amino acids long. V was clipped by 1 base and J by 2 bases, with 6 bases between them. The CDR3 spells CASGLGLTYEQYF. DNA for the CDR3: TGTGCTAGTGGTTTGGGGCTCACCTACGAGCAGTACTTC.

The chain carries TRBV6-5 and TRBJ2-1, with 9 bases matching TRBD2. The CDR3 sequence is 15 residues long. Germline values: CDR1 MNHEY, CDR2 SVGAGI. V shed 6 bases, J shed 5 bases, and the junction held 8 bases outside the gene matches. CDR3 loop: CASRPGTSLNNEQFF. The CDR3 DNA follows: TGTGCCAGCAGACCCGGGACTAGCCTAAACAATGAGCAGTTCTTC.

This sequence joins TRBV7-3 and TRBJ2-7; D might be TRBD1 (5 bases). The CDR3 spans 14 residues. The V and J ends lost 5 bases and 6 bases respectively, with 17 bases between them. Germline V CDR1 and CDR2: SGHTA, FQGTGA. DNA for the CDR3: TGTGCCAGCAGCCCCGACAGAGCCACTTCCGAGCAGTACTTC. This encodes CASSPDRATSEQYF.

This clone was seen just once. The rearrangement uses TRBV7-2 and TRBJ1-5; perhaps TRBD1 as D (5 bases). The V and J ends lost 3 bases and 7 bases respectively, with 13 bases between them. Germline CDR1 reads SGHTA; CDR2 reads FQGNSA. CDR3 length: 14 amino acids. The CDR3 here is CASSFGPGGQPQHF. The CDR3 DNA follows: TGTGCCAGCAGCTTTGGTCCGGGGGGGCAGCCCCAGCATTTT.

The CDR3 reads CASSPFRQGAMNTEAFF. CDR3 nucleotide sequence: TGTGCCAGCTCACCCTTTCGCCAGGGGGCCATGAACACTGAAGCTTTCTTT. This rearrangement joins TRBV18 to TRBJ1-1; 8 bases align to TRBD1. V lost 3 bases and J lost 0; bases outside the gene matches: 9. Germline CDR1 and CDR2: KGHSH and LQKENI. The CDR3 is 17 residues long.

The J gene is TRBJ1-6, the V gene TRBV19; no clear D. The CDR3 runs 12 residues. Looked up from germline, CDR1 is LNHDA and CDR2 is SQIVND (reference sequence). V lost 6 bases and J lost 7, with 7 bases in between. The CDR3 loop reads CASSPLNSPLHF. The CDR3, as DNA: TGTGCCAGTAGCCCACTGAATTCACCCCTCCACTTT.

The chain couples TRBV7-6 to TRBJ2-2; D may be TRBD1 (6 bases). Germline CDR1 and CDR2: SGHVS and FNYEAQ. Between the trimmed V and J ends, which lost 5 bases and 6 bases, there was a span of 22 bases. This CDR3 spans 17 amino acids. The CDR3 is CASSPITRTDNSGELFF. The CDR3 DNA is TGTGCCAGCAGCCCGATTACTAGGACAGATAACTCCGGGGAGCTGTTTTTT.

V usage is TRBV5-4 and J usage is TRBJ2-2, with 8 bases matching TRBD1. The V gene's germline CDR1 is SGHNT and CDR2 YYREEE (reference sequence). V shed 3 bases, J shed 6 bases, and the junction held 16 bases outside the gene matches. CDR3 length: 18 residues. CDR3 coding DNA: TGTGCCAGCAGCTCTGGGAATAGGCAGGGGGCCTTATCCGGGGAGCTGTTTTTT. The encoded protein is CASSSGNRQGALSGELFF.

The V gene is TRBV21-1, the J gene TRBJ2-5; the DNA was not used to check the table's D call, TRBD2. TRBV21-1 is assigned pseudogene status. This CDR3 spans 14 amino acids. The CDR3 spells CASSNSGGGKTQYF. The CDR3 region has the DNA TGTGCCAGCAGCAATTCGGGGGGTGGAAAGACCCAGTACTTC.

CDR3 coding DNA: TGTGCCAGCAGTGAACGGGACATTCGAGAGACCCAGTACTTC. Protein sequence: CASSERDIRETQYF. This chain connects TRBV6-1 to TRBJ2-5, with D possibly matching TRBD1 (6 bases). Germline CDR1 and CDR2: MNHNS and SASEGT. Trimming took 2 bases from V and 4 from J, leaving 11 bases between them. The CDR3 contains 14 residues.

This clone was found once. The sample holds other DNA sequences that translate to the same CDR3. The chain couples TRBV7-2 to TRBJ1-2; 10 nucleotides align to TRBD1. The V and J ends lost 4 bases and 4 bases, in that order; junction bases with no gene match: 3. In germline, CDR1 is SGHTA, CDR2 FQGNSA. CDR3 size: 14 residues. The CDR3 loop reads CASSSDRGPYGYTF. The CDR3 region has the DNA TGTGCCAGCAGCTCCGACAGGGGGCCCTATGGCTACACCTTC.

About this clone: The same CDR3 arises from other DNA sequences in this sample as well. The V gene is TRBV7-9, the J gene TRBJ1-1; the D gene is possibly TRBD1 (6 bases). V was clipped by 5 bases and J by 1 base, with 11 bases between them. Germline CDR1 is SEHNR and CDR2 is FQNEAQ (reference sequence). This CDR3 comprises 14 residues. The CDR3 nucleotides read TGTGCCAGCAGCCTACAGGGTGGGAACACTGAAGCTTTCTTT. Amino acid sequence: CASSLQGGNTEAFF. The whole variable domain, filled in from reference TRBV7-9 and TRBJ1-1, reads DTGVSQNPRHKITKRGQNVTFRCDPISEHNRLYWYRQTLGQGPEFLTYFQNEAQLEKSRLLSDRFSAERPKGSFSTLEIQRTEQGDSAMYLCASSLQGGNTEAFFGQGTRLTVV.

This chain joins TRBV27 and TRBJ1-5; no definite D call. V gave up 4 bases and J gave up 0 bases, with 10 bases separating them. Germline assignment: CDR1 MNHEY and CDR2 SMNVEV (reference sequence). This CDR3 spans 15 amino acids. The CDR3 reads CASSSRLSSNQPQHF. In DNA, the CDR3 is TGTGCCAGCAGTTCGAGGCTGTCTAGCAATCAGCCCCAGCATTTT.

The chain carries TRBV23-1 and TRBJ2-1; D possibly corresponds to TRBD2 (7 bases). TRBV23-1 belongs to the ORF category, with a function that is uncertain. Between the trimmed V and J ends, which lost 10 bases and 5 bases, there was a span of 18 bases. There are 14 residues in the CDR3. CDR3 DNA: TGCGCCACCCCATGGGGGGAGGGGGACAATGAGCAGTTCTTC. Translated: CATPWGEGDNEQFF.